This TCR beta chain was recovered during a study of beta chain features in type 1 diabetes. Across the study: Healthy donors resembled patients in age, gender and cell yields.

This clone was seen more than once but under ten times. The antigen remains undetermined. The length of the CDR3 is 14 residues. Trimming took 3 bases from V and 6 from J; bases not matched to a gene: 5. Germline-derived CDR1 and CDR2 are SGHDT and YYEEEE. Study observations and caveats: Cells carrying high TCR expression could end up over-represented when cDNA is sequenced. When Type 1 diabetes patients were examined, their TCRB CDR3s proved moderately but significantly shorter in all four CD4+ subsets. The question of HLA type influencing TCRB rearrangement was one that remained unresolved here.

The whole isolated RNA underwent reverse transcription, so sequencing captured expressed TCRB transcripts. Assay used: immunoSEQ multiplex PCR; TCRdb lists only in-frame clones, some missing. This sample has about 650,000 clones; around 12% occur once, and the top ten carry roughly 0.11%. The chain uses TRBV5-6 and TRBJ2-3; 9 nucleotides align to TRBD1. The sequence was collected from a man between 25 and 39 years old with type 1 diabetes. Source material: naive CD4+ T cells from blood. CDR3 loop: CASSWGTGTDTQYF. The CDR3 region has the DNA TGTGCCAGCAGCTGGGGGACAGGGACCGATACGCAGTATTTT.